This T cell receptor (beta chain) was found in a study of T-cell reconstitution after alpha-beta-depleted transplantation in children. This clonotype was seen a few times. The TCRbeta library incorporated unique molecular identifiers. TCRdb recomputed calls from the PCR reads with MiXCR, one row per CDR3 protein. The table has 500,000 or so distinct CDR3 sequences, roughly 33% seen once. The sample consisted of PBMCs from the stem cell graft donor, taken from the stem cell graft. This TCR was recovered from a human donor who donated a stem cell graft to a child with aplastic anemia.

Written as DNA, the CDR3 is TGCGCCAGCAGCCAAGAAGGGGCAGGGGACAACGAGCAGTACTTC. Amino acid sequence: CASSQEGAGDNEQYF. The chain couples TRBV4-3 to TRBJ2-7, with D possibly TRBD1 on 6 matching bases. The CDR3 is 15 residues long. V lost 0 bases to trimming and J lost 5 bases, with 14 bases between them. The germline V gene encodes CDR1 LGHNA and CDR2 YSLEER.